This TCR beta chain was identified in a study of blood T cell repertoires in COVID-19. The wider study: T cells, B-cell-depleted T cells, or PBMCs supplied cDNA or gDNA.

TCRdb keeps only in-frame clones here, not all; method: immunoSEQ multiplex PCR. Altogether over 250,000 clones are present, roughly 86% being singletons, with the ten largest covering 2% to 2.5%. V was shortened by 0 bases and J by 5 bases, with 5 bases between the two germline ends. The germline gives CDR1 SGDLS, CDR2 YYNGEE. The CDR3 runs 13 residues. This sequence joins TRBV9 and TRBJ2-2; D is unclear. The sample taken for sequencing was peripheral blood. The clonotype was recovered from a woman between 45 and 60 years old with acute or convalescent COVID-19. CDR3 region: CASSVDLTGELFF. Here the CDR3 DNA reads TGTGCCAGCAGCGTAGATCTGACCGGGGAGCTGTTTTTT.